This T cell receptor (beta chain) was sequenced for a study of identical twins. As regards this clonotype: Antigen: not known.

Points from the study as a whole: Instead of following the same donors, the conclusions were based on cross-sectional statistical analysis.

One entry per CDR3 protein results from TCRdb running MiXCR on the 5' RACE reads. The sample holds about 690,000 distinct CDR3 sequences, around 21% seen once. CDR3 size: 13 residues. Germline-derived CDR1 and CDR2 are SGHDN and FVKESK. V lost 3 bases to trimming and J lost 15 bases, with 18 bases between them. These data also featured in a second study, about T cells expressing NK-cell markers. This second study says: There were seven HCMV-seropositive donors and one seronegative donor among the eight sequenced. These clonotypes additionally ranked first within the CD3+CD56-NKG2C+ fraction of several donors.

The source material was PBMCs. The source of this sequence is a woman aged 18-29 years in good health. The V call is TRBV14, the J call TRBJ2-1; D not resolved. The CDR3 sequence is CASSQGFRGERFF. In nucleotides, the CDR3 is TGTGCCAGCAGCCAGGGGTTCCGTGGTGAACGGTTCTTC.